These T cell receptor beta chains were read from a single sample in a study of cytomegalovirus exposure and HLA in healthy donors. Method: immunoSEQ multiplex PCR; TCRdb's copy keeps in-frame clones and lacks some. This table has about 110,000 clones, approximately 70% appearing once. The source material was PBMCs. The receptor source for this set is a man aged 35 to 55 in good health and CMV-seronegative. Both conserved end residues are part of each CDR3. D genes are given only for firm matches. Clone size appears in some rows only: once, few, many, or a class for an expanded clone.

j_call: TRBJ1-1; clone_size: NA; v_call: TRBV10-3; d_call: NA; cdr3_nt: TGTGCCACGTCCAGTGTCTTGAACACTGAAGCTTTCTTT; cdr3_aa: CATSSVLNTEAFF
j_call: TRBJ1-5; clone_size: NA; v_call: TRBV2; d_call: TRBD1; cdr3_nt: TGTGCCAGCACCGCTGGACAGGGAGAGAATCAGCCCCAGCATTTT; cdr3_aa: CASTAGQGENQPQHF
j_call: TRBJ1-5; clone_size: once; v_call: TRBV7-5; d_call: NA; cdr3_nt: TGTGCCAGAAGCCTTCCTCAAGGACTCTTAGGCCAACCCCAGCATTTT; cdr3_aa: CARSLPQGLLGQPQHF
j_call: TRBJ2-5; clone_size: NA; v_call: TRBV6-5; d_call: TRBD1; cdr3_nt: TGTGCCAGCAGCCCCGTGGGACAGGTTGGGACCCAGTACTTC; cdr3_aa: CASSPVGQVGTQYF
j_call: TRBJ2-3; clone_size: NA; v_call: TRBV7-8; d_call: TRBD2; cdr3_nt: TGTGCCAGCAGCACCCCGACTAGCGGGAGCACAGATACGCAGTATTTT; cdr3_aa: CASSTPTSGSTDTQYF
j_call: TRBJ1-2; clone_size: NA; v_call: TRBV30; d_call: NA; cdr3_nt: TGTGCCTGGAGTGTACAGGGCTTAGGCTACACCTTC; cdr3_aa: CAWSVQGLGYTF
j_call: TRBJ1-5; clone_size: NA; v_call: TRBV6-5; d_call: TRBD1; cdr3_nt: TGTGCCAGCAGTTACCGACAGGGGAAGCCCCAGCATTTT; cdr3_aa: CASSYRQGKPQHF
j_call: TRBJ1-2; clone_size: few; v_call: TRBV29-1; d_call: NA; cdr3_nt: TGCAGCGTGAGGAGACAGATAAACTATGGCTACACCTTC; cdr3_aa: CSVRRQINYGYTF
j_call: TRBJ2-5; clone_size: NA; v_call: TRBV9; d_call: TRBD2; cdr3_nt: TGTGCCAGCAGCGTAGGGAAAAGACTAGCGGGGCCAGAGACCCAGTACTTC; cdr3_aa: CASSVGKRLAGPETQYF
j_call: TRBJ2-5; clone_size: NA; v_call: TRBV11-2; d_call: TRBD2; cdr3_nt: TGTGCCAGCAGCCGCGAAAGGAGCGGGACGATCCAAGAGACCCAGTACTTC; cdr3_aa: CASSRERSGTIQETQYF
j_call: TRBJ2-2; clone_size: NA; v_call: TRBV6-5; d_call: NA; cdr3_nt: TGTGCCAGCCGCAGCTCCGCGGGCGGAACCGGGGAGCTGTTTTTT; cdr3_aa: CASRSSAGGTGELFF
j_call: TRBJ2-5; clone_size: NA; v_call: TRBV6-1; d_call: TRBD2; cdr3_nt: TGTGCCAGCACAGAGGATCTAGCGGGGGTCGAGACCCAGTACTTC; cdr3_aa: CASTEDLAGVETQYF
j_call: TRBJ1-4; clone_size: few; v_call: TRBV5-4; d_call: NA; cdr3_nt: TGTGCCAGCAGCTGGGGGGGGAGCGAAAAACTGTTTTTT; cdr3_aa: CASSWGGSEKLFF
j_call: TRBJ2-7; clone_size: NA; v_call: TRBV6-7; d_call: NA; cdr3_nt: TGTGCCAGCAGTTACCGTGTGCGCGAGCAGTACTTC; cdr3_aa: CASSYRVREQYF
j_call: TRBJ2-1; clone_size: NA; v_call: TRBV28; d_call: NA; cdr3_nt: TGTGCCAGCAGTCCACGCCTCAGTGGGCGTAATGAGCAGTTCTTC; cdr3_aa: CASSPRLSGRNEQFF
j_call: TRBJ2-7; clone_size: NA; v_call: TRBV4-3; d_call: NA; cdr3_nt: TGCGCCAGCAGCTCTCAGAGTAGCGGCATCCGAGGCGAGCAGTACTTC; cdr3_aa: CASSSQSSGIRGEQYF
j_call: TRBJ1-1; clone_size: NA; v_call: TRBV4-3; d_call: NA; cdr3_nt: TGCGCCAGCAGCCAAGATTTAACAGGAAGGAACACTGAAGCTTTCTTT; cdr3_aa: CASSQDLTGRNTEAFF
j_call: TRBJ2-3; clone_size: NA; v_call: TRBV7-9; d_call: TRBD2; cdr3_nt: TGTGCCAGCTCCGGACTAGCTGGTTGGGAAGATACGCAGTATTTT; cdr3_aa: CASSGLAGWEDTQYF
j_call: TRBJ2-7; clone_size: NA; v_call: TRBV4-3; d_call: TRBD2; cdr3_nt: TGCGCCAGCAGTCAGACCTGGGCGGGGGTGGTTTACGAGCAGTACTTC; cdr3_aa: CASSQTWAGVVYEQYF
j_call: TRBJ2-7; clone_size: NA; v_call: TRBV6-5; d_call: NA; cdr3_nt: TGTGCCAGCAGCGGCAGACTGGGTGACTCCTACGAGCAGTACTTC; cdr3_aa: CASSGRLGDSYEQYF
j_call: TRBJ2-2; clone_size: few; v_call: TRBV2; d_call: TRBD2; cdr3_nt: TGTGCCAGCAGTGGTGCTAGCGGGGGGCGAGGCACCGGGGAGCTGTTTTTT; cdr3_aa: CASSGASGGRGTGELFF
j_call: TRBJ1-4; clone_size: once; v_call: TRBV27; d_call: TRBD1; cdr3_nt: TGTGCCAGCCTTGGACAGGGCGGGGAAAAACTGTTTTTT; cdr3_aa: CASLGQGGEKLFF
j_call: TRBJ1-2; clone_size: once; v_call: TRBV4-2; d_call: TRBD1; cdr3_nt: TGTGCCAGCAGCCAGACAGGGCCTAACTATGGCTACACCTTC; cdr3_aa: CASSQTGPNYGYTF
j_call: TRBJ1-1; clone_size: NA; v_call: TRBV20-1; d_call: NA; cdr3_nt: TGCAGCGTGGGGGGCACTGAAGCTTTCTTT; cdr3_aa: CSVGGTEAFF
j_call: TRBJ2-7; clone_size: NA; v_call: TRBV5-1; d_call: TRBD1; cdr3_nt: TGCGCCAGCAGCTTGGGGACAGGGAACTACGAGCAGTACTTC; cdr3_aa: CASSLGTGNYEQYF
j_call: TRBJ1-6; clone_size: once; v_call: TRBV25-1; d_call: NA; cdr3_nt: TGTGCCAGCAGTGTGAACACTAATTCACCCCTCCACTTT; cdr3_aa: CASSVNTNSPLHF
j_call: TRBJ1-1; clone_size: once; v_call: TRBV18; d_call: NA; cdr3_nt: TGTGCCAGCTCACCCAGCGGGTCGAACACTGAAGCTTTCTTT; cdr3_aa: CASSPSGSNTEAFF
j_call: TRBJ2-2; clone_size: NA; v_call: TRBV7-2; d_call: TRBD2; cdr3_nt: TGTGCCAGCAGCCCACAGACTAGCGGGGGGGTCGGGGAGCTGTTTTTT; cdr3_aa: CASSPQTSGGVGELFF
j_call: TRBJ2-7; clone_size: few; v_call: TRBV5-1; d_call: TRBD1; cdr3_nt: TGCGCCAGCACCCGGGGGACAGGGGCCAGTGAGCAGTACTTC; cdr3_aa: CASTRGTGASEQYF
j_call: TRBJ1-5; clone_size: NA; v_call: TRBV28; d_call: NA; cdr3_nt: TGTGCCAGCTTTTCGGGGGGCTATAGCAATCAGCCCCAGCATTTT; cdr3_aa: CASFSGGYSNQPQHF
j_call: TRBJ2-3; clone_size: NA; v_call: TRBV7-2; d_call: NA; cdr3_nt: TGTGCCAGCATCCCAACTGGAGGGACGGGGGATACGCAGTATTTT; cdr3_aa: CASIPTGGTGDTQYF
j_call: TRBJ2-1; clone_size: NA; v_call: TRBV5-6; d_call: NA; cdr3_nt: TGTGCCAGTGAGAATCCGGGCTACAATGAGCAGTTCTTC; cdr3_aa: CASENPGYNEQFF
j_call: TRBJ2-3; clone_size: NA; v_call: TRBV9; d_call: NA; cdr3_nt: TGTGCCAGCAGCGTAGTCCCGTATTTCACAGATACGCAGTATTTT; cdr3_aa: CASSVVPYFTDTQYF
j_call: TRBJ1-1; clone_size: few; v_call: TRBV7-9; d_call: TRBD1; cdr3_nt: TGTGCCAGCTCGGGACAGCGGAACACTGAAGCTTTCTTT; cdr3_aa: CASSGQRNTEAFF
j_call: TRBJ1-3; clone_size: once; v_call: TRBV6-5; d_call: NA; cdr3_nt: TGTGCCAGCAGCCTCCAGGGTGTCGCTGGAAACACCATATATTTT; cdr3_aa: CASSLQGVAGNTIYF
j_call: TRBJ1-4; clone_size: NA; v_call: TRBV7-2; d_call: TRBD1; cdr3_nt: TGTGCCAGCAGCTTAGGGGTGACAGGGATCAATGAAAAACTGTTTTTT; cdr3_aa: CASSLGVTGINEKLFF
j_call: TRBJ1-2; clone_size: once; v_call: TRBV7-9; d_call: NA; cdr3_nt: TGTGCCAGCAGCTTAGGGCGCGGAAGATACACCTTC; cdr3_aa: CASSLGRGRYTF
j_call: TRBJ1-6; clone_size: NA; v_call: TRBV4-3; d_call: NA; cdr3_nt: TGCGCCAGCAGCGGAACGACGGGAGTGAATTCACCCCTCCACTTT; cdr3_aa: CASSGTTGVNSPLHF
j_call: TRBJ2-7; clone_size: once; v_call: TRBV4-2; d_call: NA; cdr3_nt: TGTGCCAGCAGCCAAGCTTCCTACGAGCAGTACTTC; cdr3_aa: CASSQASYEQYF
j_call: TRBJ1-3; clone_size: NA; v_call: TRBV30; d_call: NA; cdr3_nt: TGTGCCTGGAGCGCACTTGGGGGGGGAAACACCATATATTTT; cdr3_aa: CAWSALGGGNTIYF
j_call: TRBJ2-3; clone_size: NA; v_call: TRBV9; d_call: NA; cdr3_nt: TGTGCCAGCAGCGTAGTTTCGGTGGATACGCAGTATTTT; cdr3_aa: CASSVVSVDTQYF
j_call: TRBJ2-5; clone_size: medium-sized; v_call: TRBV2; d_call: TRBD2; cdr3_nt: TGTGCCAGCAAGAATAGCGGGGTGGGAGAGACCCAGTACTTC; cdr3_aa: CASKNSGVGETQYF
j_call: TRBJ2-1; clone_size: NA; v_call: TRBV7-3; d_call: NA; cdr3_nt: TGTGCCAGCAGCTTACGGGTCGGCAATGAGCAGTTCTTC; cdr3_aa: CASSLRVGNEQFF
j_call: TRBJ1-1; clone_size: many; v_call: TRBV11-3; d_call: NA; cdr3_nt: TGTGCCAGCAGCCCGGCGGGACGGGGGAACACTGAAGCTTTCTTT; cdr3_aa: CASSPAGRGNTEAFF
j_call: TRBJ2-2; clone_size: NA; v_call: TRBV10-3; d_call: NA; cdr3_nt: TGTGCCATCAGTGAGTTAACTCGAGAACTGAACACCGGGGAGCTGTTTTTT; cdr3_aa: CAISELTRELNTGELFF
j_call: TRBJ1-2; clone_size: NA; v_call: TRBV5-4; d_call: NA; cdr3_nt: TGTGCCACCGGGACGGACTACTTAAACTATGGCTACACCTTC; cdr3_aa: CATGTDYLNYGYTF
j_call: TRBJ2-3; clone_size: NA; v_call: TRBV9; d_call: NA; cdr3_nt: TGTGCCAGCAGCGTAGGTGAGGGCCGAATCACAGATACGCAGTATTTT; cdr3_aa: CASSVGEGRITDTQYF
j_call: TRBJ1-2; clone_size: NA; v_call: TRBV4-1; d_call: TRBD1; cdr3_nt: TGCGCCAGCAGCCAAGATCTAGGGGGCTTCTATGGCTACACCTTC; cdr3_aa: CASSQDLGGFYGYTF
j_call: TRBJ1-5; clone_size: NA; v_call: TRBV2; d_call: NA; cdr3_nt: TGTGCCAGCAGTGTAGGAGCGCGGGGCAATCAGCCCCAGCATTTT; cdr3_aa: CASSVGARGNQPQHF
j_call: TRBJ2-7; clone_size: NA; v_call: TRBV27; d_call: TRBD1; cdr3_nt: TGTGCCAGCAGAGGGACAGGGCTGAGCGAGCAGTACTTC; cdr3_aa: CASRGTGLSEQYF
j_call: TRBJ2-1; clone_size: once; v_call: TRBV27; d_call: NA; cdr3_nt: TGTGCCAGCAGTCGTTGGGCCAGCTCTCTGAACAATGAGCAGTTCTTC; cdr3_aa: CASSRWASSLNNEQFF
j_call: TRBJ2-5; clone_size: NA; v_call: TRBV14; d_call: NA; cdr3_nt: TGTGCCAGCAGCCCTGCTGGAGCTAGGCCTGCCGAGACCCAGTACTTC; cdr3_aa: CASSPAGARPAETQYF
j_call: TRBJ2-2; clone_size: NA; v_call: TRBV7-2; d_call: NA; cdr3_nt: TGTGCCAGCAGCCTATCAAACACCGGGGAGCTGTTTTTT; cdr3_aa: CASSLSNTGELFF
j_call: TRBJ1-6; clone_size: NA; v_call: TRBV7-9; d_call: TRBD1; cdr3_nt: TGTGCCAGCAGCTTAGATGCAGGGGGAAATTCACCCCTCCACTTT; cdr3_aa: CASSLDAGGNSPLHF
j_call: TRBJ1-1; clone_size: NA; v_call: TRBV7-3; d_call: NA; cdr3_nt: TGTGCCAGCAGCCCCCAAGGGGTGGCAGCGAACACTGAAGCTTTCTTT; cdr3_aa: CASSPQGVAANTEAFF
j_call: TRBJ1-2; clone_size: NA; v_call: TRBV30; d_call: TRBD1; cdr3_nt: TGTGCCTGGAGACGGCAGGGGGAATATGGCTACACCTTC; cdr3_aa: CAWRRQGEYGYTF
j_call: TRBJ2-5; clone_size: NA; v_call: TRBV13; d_call: NA; cdr3_nt: TGTGCCTCCCGCCGATCGGGTCGGGCCCAGTACTTC; cdr3_aa: CASRRSGRAQYF